This T cell receptor beta chain was sequenced during a study of regulatory T cells in long-lasting Graves disease. The CDR3 runs 11 residues. V lost 0 bases and J 10 bases, leaving 9 bases between the germline ends. Germline V gene data show CDR1 as DFQATT and CDR2 as SNEGSKA (reference sequence). Sample time point: persistent/refractory GD, antithyroid drugs over 5 years with positive TRAb. The TCR library used RNA extracted from PBMCs. Peripheral blood, approximately 9 milliliters per patient, was collected in EDTA tubes. CDR3-region Arm-PCR and iRepertoire HTBI primers produced the TCR beta libraries. One entry per CDR3 protein results from TCRdb running MiXCR on the multiplex PCR reads. The top ten clones hold less than 30% of a sample with more than 300,000 distinct CDR3 sequences, 15% to 20% of them seen once.

The chain carries TRBV20-1 and TRBJ1-1; no firm D call. The source was peripheral blood mononuclear cells (PBMCs), collected when the disease was refractory, from a patient treated with antithyroid drugs. The sequence was obtained from a female donor with Graves disease. The CDR3 is CSARDGHRAFF. Here the CDR3 DNA reads TGCAGTGCTAGAGATGGGCACAGAGCTTTCTTT.